These T cell receptor beta chains were read from a single sample in a study of cytomegalovirus exposure and HLA in healthy donors. Assay: immunoSEQ multiplex PCR; the TCRdb copy retains only in-frame clones and omits some. This sample has 130,000 or so clones, with around 73% found just once. Sequences were obtained from PBMCs. The receptors originated from a female donor in good health and CMV-seronegative. Each CDR3 is given without its conserved first and last residue.

v_call	j_call	cdr3_aa
TRBV7-9	.	ASSLVDRGPYEQY
TRBV5-8	TRBJ2-1	ASSTGTSGYNEQF
TRBV10-1	TRBJ2-1	ASSDGTGGFNEQF
TRBV5-1	TRBJ1-1	ASSLGQGARTEAF
TRBV7-8	TRBJ2-7	ASSYKGNWDEQY
TRBV5-6	.	ASSDDYEQY
TRBV6-5	TRBJ1-1	ASRARGPGTEAF
TRBV2	TRBJ2-4	ASSEAASGRGDIQY
TRBV7-6	TRBJ1-2	ASSLSGEQGYT
TRBV6-1	TRBJ1-1	AADTEAF
TRBV28	TRBJ1-3	ASSSNLRTIY
TRBV6-1	TRBJ2-7	ASSEDRLAGLTYEQY
TRBV6-5	TRBJ2-5	ASSYSIQRPQQTQY
TRBV11-3	TRBJ1-3	ASSPGQGPGNTIY
TRBV6-5	TRBJ1-5	ASSLRDNQPQH
TRBV5-5	TRBJ1-2	ASSFSQGNGYT
TRBV10-3	TRBJ2-2	AISERQDTGELF
TRBV27	TRBJ2-2	ASRIAGEGVTGELF
TRBV7-9	TRBJ2-7	ASSPRTGYEQY
TRBV15	TRBJ1-2	ATSRDLDGGWDGYT
TRBV6-5	TRBJ1-5	ASSPGQSGQPQH
TRBV5-4	TRBJ1-1	ASRGGQGTEAF
TRBV6-1	TRBJ1-2	ASRNQGTAGGYT
TRBV7-6	TRBJ2-1	AADTSGTLNEQF
TRBV27	TRBJ2-1	ASALAGGNEQF
TRBV7-9	TRBJ2-1	SSSFILGDRERTYNEQF
TRBV4-1	.	ASSLGGGPTYEQY
TRBV29-1	TRBJ1-1	SVAGQSIEAF
TRBV5-5	TRBJ2-1	ASSPGQEVWNEQF
TRBV5-1	TRBJ2-5	ASSLDLEQY
TRBV5-1	TRBJ2-2	ASSLNAGLGTGELF
TRBV29-1	TRBJ2-4	SVDAGANIQY